What follows are 28 T cell receptor beta chains derived from one specimen sequenced in a study of PD-1 blockade in classical Hodgkin lymphoma. Profiling relied on immunoSEQ multiplex PCR, and the TCRdb table lists in-frame clones only, not all of them. The repertoire holds some 84,000 clones, about nine tenths seen once, with over 2.5% in the top ten. Relapses following autologous stem cell transplantation were seen in all patients, with brentuximab vedotin exposure varying. Specimen: peripheral blood mononuclear cells (PBMCs), collected before the second cycle of nivolumab. These receptors all stem from a human donor with classical Hodgkin lymphoma.

The rearrangement links TRBV9 to TRBJ1-2; 8 positions agree with TRBD1. Germline V CDR1 and CDR2: SGDLS, YYNGEE. This CDR3 spans 15 amino acids. The V and J ends lost 2 bases and 5 bases, in that order; junction bases with no gene match: 8. The CDR3 DNA follows: TGTGCCAGCAGCGTTAACAGGGGGTTAGGGTATGGCTACACCTTC. Its translation: CASSVNRGLGYGYTF.

This chain joins TRBV29-1 and TRBJ2-1; no clear D gene. The CDR3 sequence is 14 residues long. Trimming cost V 4 bases and J 9 bases, with 19 bases left between them. Germline V gene lookup returns CDR1 SQVTM and CDR2 ANQGSEA. CDR3 region: CSVAPSSNPSEQFF. The CDR3 nucleotides read TGCAGCGTTGCTCCATCAAGTAATCCCAGTGAGCAGTTCTTC.

The chain joins TRBV7-9 to TRBJ2-7; D could derive from TRBD1 or TRBD2 (5 bases each). The CDR3 runs 16 residues. Germline CDR1 is SEHNR and CDR2 is FQNEAQ (reference sequence). The V end was cut by 5 bases, the J end by 1 base, with 18 bases between. The CDR3 nucleotides are TGTGCCAGCAGCCTCTCTGGGACGACGACTTCCTACGAGCAGTACTTC. Encoded protein: CASSLSGTTTSYEQYF.

The chain employs TRBV6-5 and TRBJ1-1; D is undetermined. Germline-derived CDR1 and CDR2 are MNHEY and SVGAGI. V was pared by 6 bases and J by 1 base, with 12 bases between. CDR3 length equals 14 residues. The CDR3, as DNA: TGTGCCAGCAGCCACAGACCCTCGAACACTGAAGCTTTCTTT. It translates to CASSHRPSNTEAFF.

The chain employs TRBV28 and TRBJ1-2; D not resolved. V gave up 6 bases and J gave up 4 bases, with 3 bases separating them. Germline values: CDR1 MDHEN, CDR2 SYDVKM. This CDR3 comprises 10 residues. The CDR3 region has the DNA TGTGCCAGCAGCGGCTATGGCTACACCTTC. Encoded protein: CASSGYGYTF.

The rearrangement uses TRBV7-2 and TRBJ2-1; D uncertain. Germline-derived CDR1 and CDR2 are SGHTA and FQGNSA. CDR3 length: 15 amino acids. V was cut by 1 base and J by 8 bases, with 15 bases left in between. Here the CDR3 DNA reads TGTGCCAGCAGCTTAGTCAGAAGAAGGGCGGATGAGCAGTTCTTC. This codes for CASSLVRRRADEQFF. The full variable domain, rest sourced from reference TRBV7-2 and TRBJ2-1, is GAGVSQSPSNKVTEKGKDVELRCDPISGHTALYWYRQSLGQGLEFLIYFQGNSAPDKSGLPSDRFSAERTGGSVSTLTIQRTQQEDSAVYLCASSLVRRRADEQFFGPGTRLTVL.

The V call is TRBV29-1, the J call TRBJ2-7, with TRBD1 matching over 8 bases. Trimming at V came to 1 base and at J to 4 bases, leaving 15 bases not matched to a gene. Germline V gene sequence: CDR1 SQVTM, CDR2 ANQGSEA. CDR3 length: 17 residues. In DNA form, the CDR3 reads TGCAGCGTTGAAGTTCGGGGACAGGCTCGGGCCCCTTACGAGCAGTACTTC. As protein: CSVEVRGQARAPYEQYF.

The chain is built from TRBV5-1 and TRBJ1-1, with D unresolved. Germline lookup yields CDR1 SGHRS and CDR2 YFSETQ. The germline V and J ends were trimmed by 0 bases and 5 bases, with 8 bases remaining between them. This CDR3 contains 13 residues. The CDR3 protein is CASSLAWETEAFF. The CDR3 DNA is TGCGCCAGCAGCTTGGCCTGGGAAACTGAAGCTTTCTTT.

The rearrangement joins TRBV30 to TRBJ1-1, with 7 bases identical to TRBD1. The germline V gene encodes CDR1 GTSNPN and CDR2 SVGIG (reference sequence). The CDR3 totals 20 residues. Losses at the gene ends were 1 base for V and 6 bases for J; bases not matched to a gene: 26. The CDR3 protein is CAWSDLIVGQVLVIGPEAFF. CDR3 nucleotide sequence: TGTGCCTGGAGTGACCTTATAGTAGGACAGGTCTTGGTTATTGGACCTGAAGCTTTCTTT.

CDR3 in amino acids: CASSPGALAGAGANVLTF. The CDR3 coding sequence is TGTGCCAGCAGCCCCGGTGCACTAGCGGGAGCTGGGGCCAACGTCCTGACTTTC. The chain links TRBV4-2 to TRBJ2-6; 11 nucleotides align to TRBD2. J lost 2 bases, V lost 4 bases, and 7 bases had no gene match. The V gene's germline CDR1 is LGHNA and CDR2 YNFKEQ. This CDR3 comprises 18 residues.

The gene calls are TRBV7-6 and TRBJ2-1, with D tentatively TRBD2 (6 bases). In germline, CDR1 is SGHVS, CDR2 FNYEAQ. The CDR3 contains 15 residues. V was clipped by 7 bases and J by 8 bases, with 21 bases between them. The CDR3 DNA follows: TGTGCCAGCACCTCTCGACTAGGAGCAGAGTATGAGCAGTTCTTC. As protein: CASTSRLGAEYEQFF.

A single count supports this clone. V usage is TRBV28 and J usage is TRBJ1-4; the D gene is possibly TRBD1 (5 bases). The CDR3 is 14 residues long. CDR1 and CDR2 from the germline V gene are MDHEN and SYDVKM. The V and J ends lost 7 bases and 3 bases respectively, with 12 bases between them. In DNA, the CDR3 is TGTGCCAGCATTGGGACGGAATCTAATGAAAAACTGTTTTTT. Translation: CASIGTESNEKLFF.

Here the CDR3 DNA reads TGTGCCAGCAGTTTGACTCAGGGGGCGGATGGTGTTTATCAGCCCCAGCATTTT. This sequence encodes CASSLTQGADGVYQPQHF. The rearrangement uses TRBV27 and TRBJ1-5; 8 bases match TRBD1. Trimming removed 3 bases from V and 5 bases from J; junction bases left unmatched: 15. CDR3 length equals 18 residues. Germline CDR1 reads MNHEY; CDR2 reads SMNVEV (reference sequence).

This sequence joins TRBV6-1 and TRBJ1-6; maybe TRBD1 (6 bases). This CDR3 is 15 amino acids long. Germline CDR1 MNHNS, CDR2 SASEGT. V was pared by 7 bases and J by 4 bases, with 14 bases between. The CDR3, as DNA: TGTGCCAGCAACCTGGACAGTGGGTATAATTCACCCCTCCACTTT. This sequence encodes CASNLDSGYNSPLHF.

This rearrangement joins TRBV19 to TRBJ1-2, with TRBD1 as a possible D gene (6 bases). Trimming pared 4 bases from V and 6 bases from J, leaving 24 bases between. This CDR3 region has 17 residues. The germline CDR1 and CDR2 sequences are LNHDA and SQIVND (reference sequence). The CDR3, as DNA: TGTGCCAGTAGTACCTCGCAGGGGACCCGAATGCTTAATGGCTACACCTTC. Residues: CASSTSQGTRMLNGYTF. Full variable domain (missing parts from reference TRBV19 and TRBJ1-2): DGGITQSPKYLFRKEGQNVTLSCEQNLNHDAMYWYRQDPGQGLRLIYYSQIVNDFQKGDIAEGYSVSREKKESFPLTVTSAQKNPTAFYLCASSTSQGTRMLNGYTFGSGTRLTVV.

V is TRBV7-9 and J is TRBJ2-1, with 13 bases matching TRBD2. The CDR3 runs 16 residues. The germline gives CDR1 SEHNR, CDR2 FQNEAQ (reference sequence). V shed 7 bases and J 7 bases; nucleotides not matched to a gene: 10. This CDR3 reads CASIKLAGGPGNEQFF. CDR3 nucleotides: TGTGCCAGCATCAAACTAGCGGGAGGGCCTGGGAATGAGCAGTTCTTC.

The chain combines TRBV6-5 with TRBJ1-2; unclear D gene. The V end was cut by 4 bases, the J end by 4 bases, with 19 bases between. Germline assignment: CDR1 MNHEY and CDR2 SVGAGI. This CDR3 is 16 amino acids long. CDR3 amino acids: CASSWTPDWSLYGYTF. In DNA form, the CDR3 reads TGTGCCAGCAGTTGGACCCCCGACTGGTCCCTCTATGGCTACACCTTC.

V is TRBV27 and J is TRBJ2-7; D gene unclear. V lost 3 bases, J lost 1 base, and 10 bases lay in between. This CDR3 spans 14 amino acids. Germline lookup yields CDR1 MNHEY and CDR2 SMNVEV (reference sequence). The CDR3 loop is CASSFAANSYEQYF. As DNA, the CDR3 is TGTGCCAGCAGTTTCGCGGCCAATTCCTACGAGCAGTACTTC.

The genes are TRBV12-5 and TRBJ1-1; D gene uncertain. The germline V and J ends were trimmed by 0 bases and 5 bases, with 4 bases remaining between them. Germline V gene sequence: CDR1 LGHNT, CDR2 FRNRAP. The CDR3 runs 12 residues. The CDR3 DNA sequence: TGTGCTAGTGGTTTGGTTTATACTGAAGCTTTCTTT. Protein: CASGLVYTEAFF.

The rearrangement links TRBV18 to TRBJ1-5; D may be TRBD1 (6 bases). The CDR3 is made up of 15 amino acids. Germline V CDR1 and CDR2: KGHSH, LQKENI. V was cut by 5 bases and J by 4 bases, with 15 bases left in between. CDR3 DNA: TGTGCCAGCTCAGAAGGGGGGTCTGAGAATCAGCCCCAGCATTTT. It is translated as CASSEGGSENQPQHF. The full variable domain, rest sourced from reference TRBV18 and TRBJ1-5, is NAGVMQNPRHLVRRRGQEARLRCSPMKGHSHVYWYRQLPEEGLKFMVYLQKENIIDESGMPKERFSAEFPKEGPSILRIQQVVRGDSAAYFCASSEGGSENQPQHFGDGTRLSIL.

This chain uses TRBV4-1 with TRBJ2-2; 8 nucleotides align to TRBD2. The CDR3 length is 18 residues. CDR1 is MGHRA, CDR2 YSYEKL, per germline. J gave up 6 bases and V 2 bases, and 14 bases lay outside the gene matches. The DNA of the CDR3 is TGCGCCAGCAGCCAAACTCCGGTCGCGGGAGGATTGCCCGGGGAGCTGTTTTTT. It codes for CASSQTPVAGGLPGELFF.

The chain couples TRBV30 to TRBJ2-1; TRBD2 matches 8 bases. The CDR3 spans 17 residues. The ends lost 0 bases at V and 7 bases at J; junction bases unmatched: 14. Germline V CDR1 and CDR2: GTSNPN, SVGIG (reference sequence). For the CDR3, the DNA is TGTGCCTGGAGTGTATTTGCGGGAGGAGGGGTTTGGAATGAGCAGTTCTTC. Amino acids: CAWSVFAGGGVWNEQFF.

This sequence joins TRBV19 and TRBJ2-1; 9 nucleotides match TRBD2. There are 14 residues in the CDR3. Losses at the gene ends were 8 bases for V and 5 bases for J; bases not matched to a gene: 7. CDR1 LNHDA and CDR2 SQIVND come from the germline V gene (reference sequence). The CDR3: CASRSGRLHNEQFF. The CDR3 region has the DNA TGTGCCAGTCGAAGCGGGAGGCTCCACAATGAGCAGTTCTTC. The full variable domain, its missing parts supplied by reference TRBV19 and TRBJ2-1, is DGGITQSPKYLFRKEGQNVTLSCEQNLNHDAMYWYRQDPGQGLRLIYYSQIVNDFQKGDIAEGYSVSREKKESFPLTVTSAQKNPTAFYLCASRSGRLHNEQFFGPGTRLTVL.

The V gene is TRBV7-9, the J gene TRBJ2-7, with 9 bases that match TRBD2. The CDR3 spans 15 residues. Germline V lookup: CDR1 SEHNR, CDR2 FQNEAQ (reference sequence). V lost 6 bases and J lost 4; bases outside the gene matches: 10. The CDR3 here is CASRDSGSAGYEQYF. Written as DNA, the CDR3 is TGTGCCAGCAGAGATAGCGGGAGTGCTGGGTACGAGCAGTACTTC. Full variable domain (missing parts from reference TRBV7-9 and TRBJ2-7): DTGVSQNPRHKITKRGQNVTFRCDPISEHNRLYWYRQTLGQGPEFLTYFQNEAQLEKSRLLSDRFSAERPKGSFSTLEIQRTEQGDSAMYLCASRDSGSAGYEQYFGPGTRLTVT.

This clone was counted once. The J gene is TRBJ2-5, the V gene TRBV5-1; 7 bases are a match to TRBD2. Germline values: CDR1 SGHRS, CDR2 YFSETQ. This CDR3 spans 14 amino acids. The ends lost 0 bases at V and 4 bases at J; junction bases unmatched: 3. The CDR3 region has the DNA TGCGCCAGCAGCTTGGTGTTAGCGGGAGAGACCCAGTACTTC. Encoded protein: CASSLVLAGETQYF.

The CDR3 sequence: CASSEYGTYEQYF. The CDR3 coding sequence is TGCGCCAGCAGTGAGTACGGGACCTACGAGCAGTACTTC. The genes are TRBV10-1 and TRBJ2-7; D is possibly TRBD2 (5 bases). Trimming took 1 base from V and 2 from J, leaving 6 bases between them. The CDR3 is 13 residues long. Germline CDR1 reads WNHNN; CDR2 reads SYGVQD (reference sequence).

The chain joins TRBV2 to TRBJ2-4; TRBD2 agrees at 7 bases. V shed 6 bases, J shed 8 bases, and the junction held 10 bases outside the gene matches. There are 14 residues in the CDR3. Germline V CDR1 and CDR2: SNHLY, FYNNEI. The DNA for the CDR3 is TGTGCCAGCAGCGTCACGTTACGGGGGGACATTCAGTACTTC. Its protein is CASSVTLRGDIQYF.

The chain uses TRBV30 and TRBJ2-7, with 9 bases aligning to TRBD2. This CDR3 region has 16 residues. V gave up 7 bases and J gave up 3 bases; unmatched junction bases: 16. Germline CDR1 reads GTSNPN; CDR2 reads SVGIG (reference sequence). The CDR3 reads CAYLKDSGSSYYEQYF. As DNA, the CDR3 is TGTGCCTACCTAAAGGATAGCGGGAGTTCTTACTACGAGCAGTACTTC.